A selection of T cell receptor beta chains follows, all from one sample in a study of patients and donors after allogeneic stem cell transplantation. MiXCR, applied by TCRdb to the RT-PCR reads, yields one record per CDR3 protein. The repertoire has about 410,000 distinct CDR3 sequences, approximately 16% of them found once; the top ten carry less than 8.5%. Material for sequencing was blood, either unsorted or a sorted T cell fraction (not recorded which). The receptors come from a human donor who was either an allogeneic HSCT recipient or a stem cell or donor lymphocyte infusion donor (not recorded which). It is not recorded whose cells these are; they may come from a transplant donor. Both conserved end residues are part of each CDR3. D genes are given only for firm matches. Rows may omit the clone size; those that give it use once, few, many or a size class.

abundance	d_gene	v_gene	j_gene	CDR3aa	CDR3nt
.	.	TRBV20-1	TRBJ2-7	CSASTRNHEQYF	TGCAGTGCTTCTACTAGAAACCACGAGCAGTACTTC
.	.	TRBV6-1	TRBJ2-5	CASSERVVGETQYF	TGTGCCAGCAGTGAACGGGTCGTTGGAGAGACCCAGTACTTC
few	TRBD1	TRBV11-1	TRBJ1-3	CASSLPPLSTGAGNTIYF	TGTGCCAGCAGCTTACCGCCCCTGTCGACAGGGGCTGGAAACACCATATATTTT
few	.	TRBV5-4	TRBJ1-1	CASGLDMNTEAFF	TGTGCCAGCGGTTTAGACATGAACACTGAAGCTTTCTTT
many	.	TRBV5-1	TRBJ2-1	CASSLEGSSYNEQFF	TGTGCCAGCAGCTTAGAAGGTAGCTCCTACAATGAGCAGTTCTTC
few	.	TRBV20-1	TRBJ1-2	CSVQDGDGYGYTF	TGCAGTGTTCAAGACGGGGACGGCTATGGCTACACCTTC
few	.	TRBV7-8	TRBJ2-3	CASSPRPGPDTQYF	TGTGCCAGCAGCCCCAGACCTGGCCCAGATACGCAGTATTTT
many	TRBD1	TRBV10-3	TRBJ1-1	CAISEGQGIEAFF	TGTGCCATCAGTGAGGGACAGGGGATTGAAGCTTTCTTT
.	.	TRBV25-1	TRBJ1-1	CASTPGLVNTEAFF	TGTGCCAGCACCCCAGGGTTGGTGAACACTGAAGCTTTCTTT
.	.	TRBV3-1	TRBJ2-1	CASSQEPTRAWEQFF	TGTGCCAGCAGCCAAGAACCAACCAGGGCCTGGGAGCAGTTCTTC
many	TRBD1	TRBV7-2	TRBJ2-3	CASSLRQGSDTQYF	TGTGCCAGCAGCTTAAGACAGGGATCAGATACGCAGTATTTT
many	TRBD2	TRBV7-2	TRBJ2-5	CASSLAYAGGQETQYF	TGTGCCAGCAGCTTAGCCTACGCGGGGGGCCAAGAGACCCAGTACTTC
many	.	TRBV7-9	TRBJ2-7	CASSLTTGYEQYF	TGTGCCAGCAGCTTGACAACAGGCTACGAGCAGTACTTC